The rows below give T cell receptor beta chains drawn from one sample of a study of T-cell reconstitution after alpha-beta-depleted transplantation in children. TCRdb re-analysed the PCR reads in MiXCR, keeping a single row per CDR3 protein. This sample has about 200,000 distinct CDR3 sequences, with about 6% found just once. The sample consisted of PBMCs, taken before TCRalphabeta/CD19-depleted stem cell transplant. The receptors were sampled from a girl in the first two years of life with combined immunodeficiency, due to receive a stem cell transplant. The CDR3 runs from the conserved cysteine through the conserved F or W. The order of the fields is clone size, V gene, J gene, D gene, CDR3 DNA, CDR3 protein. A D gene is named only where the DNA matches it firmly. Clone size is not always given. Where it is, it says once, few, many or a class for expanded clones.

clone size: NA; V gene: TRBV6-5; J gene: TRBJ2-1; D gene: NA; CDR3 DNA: TGTGCCAGCAGTTACACGCTGACAGGTTCCTACAATGAGCAGTTCTTC; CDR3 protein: CASSYTLTGSYNEQFF
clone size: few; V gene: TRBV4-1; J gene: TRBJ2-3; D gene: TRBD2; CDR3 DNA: TGCGCCAGCAGCCTCCGCGGGAGGAGGACAGATACGCAGTATTTT; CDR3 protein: CASSLRGRRTDTQYF
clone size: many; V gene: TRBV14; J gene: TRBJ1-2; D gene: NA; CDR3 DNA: TGTGCCAGCAGGCCCGACAGAAACTATGGCTACACCTTC; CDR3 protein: CASRPDRNYGYTF
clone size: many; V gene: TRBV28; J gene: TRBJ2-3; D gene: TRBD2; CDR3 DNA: TGTGCCAGCAGTTCCGGTGATAAGGGACTACCCGTCACAGATACGCAGTATTTT; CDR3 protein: CASSSGDKGLPVTDTQYF
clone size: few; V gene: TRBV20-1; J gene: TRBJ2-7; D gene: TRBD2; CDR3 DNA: TGCAGTGCCCATGGACTAGCGGGAGGAATATCCTACGAGCAGTACTTC; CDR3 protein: CSAHGLAGGISYEQYF
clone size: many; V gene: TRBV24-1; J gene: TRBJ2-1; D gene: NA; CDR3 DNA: TGTGCCACCACTGGGGGTACCTACAATGAGCAGTTCTTC; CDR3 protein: CATTGGTYNEQFF
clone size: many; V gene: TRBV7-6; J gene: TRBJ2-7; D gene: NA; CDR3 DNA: TGTGCCAGCAGCTTAGGATCGGGGTACGAGCAGTACTTC; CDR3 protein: CASSLGSGYEQYF
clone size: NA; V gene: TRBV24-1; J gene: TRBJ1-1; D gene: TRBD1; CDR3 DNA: TGTGCCACCAGTGATCCGAGGGACAGGGAAGGTGAAGCTTTCTTT; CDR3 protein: CATSDPRDREGEAFF
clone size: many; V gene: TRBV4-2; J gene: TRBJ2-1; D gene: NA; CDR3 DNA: TGTGCCAGCAGCCCGACTAGTATCCCCTACAATGAGCAGTTCTTC; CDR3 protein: CASSPTSIPYNEQFF
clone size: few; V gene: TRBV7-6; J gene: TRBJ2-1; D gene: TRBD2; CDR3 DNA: TGTGCCAGCAGCTTAGAATCCGTGGTGGCGGGGGGTGGGGATGAGCAGTTCTTC; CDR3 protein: CASSLESVVAGGGDEQFF
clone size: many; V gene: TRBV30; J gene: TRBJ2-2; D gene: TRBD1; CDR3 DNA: TGTGCCAGGGACAGGGGGACGAACACCGGGGAGCTGTTTTTT; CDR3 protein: CARDRGTNTGELFF
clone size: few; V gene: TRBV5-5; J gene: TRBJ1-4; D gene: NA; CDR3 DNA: TGTGCCAGCAGCTTGGTGGGGAACTCAGGGGAAAAACTGTTTTTT; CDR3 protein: CASSLVGNSGEKLFF
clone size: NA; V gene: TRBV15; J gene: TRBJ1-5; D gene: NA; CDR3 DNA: TGTGCCACCAGCAGGGAAGGACAAGACCCTAGCAATCAGCCCCAGCATTTT; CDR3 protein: CATSREGQDPSNQPQHF
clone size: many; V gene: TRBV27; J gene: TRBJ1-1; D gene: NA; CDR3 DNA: TGTGCCAGCAGTTTAACCCCCCTGCATAGTAGAGCTTTCTTT; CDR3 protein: CASSLTPLHSRAFF
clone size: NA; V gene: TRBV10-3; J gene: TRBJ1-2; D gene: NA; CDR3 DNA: TGTGCCATCACTTCCCTCGAAAATCCTGGCTACACCTTC; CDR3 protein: CAITSLENPGYTF
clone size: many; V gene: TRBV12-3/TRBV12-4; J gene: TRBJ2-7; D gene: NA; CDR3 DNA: TGTGCCAGCAGTCCCGACTACGAGCAGTACTTC; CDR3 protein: CASSPDYEQYF
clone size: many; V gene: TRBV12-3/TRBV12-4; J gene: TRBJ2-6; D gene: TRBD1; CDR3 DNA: TGTGCCAGCAGGGACAGGTTTTCTGGGGCCAACGTCCTGACTTTC; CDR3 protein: CASRDRFSGANVLTF
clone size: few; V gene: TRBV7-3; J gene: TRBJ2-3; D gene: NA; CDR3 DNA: TGTGCCAGCAGCTTTAGCGGACGCACAGATACGCAGTATTTT; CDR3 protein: CASSFSGRTDTQYF
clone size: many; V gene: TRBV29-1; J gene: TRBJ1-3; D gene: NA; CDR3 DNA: TGCAGCGTTGAAAGGACGGGAGGAAACACCATATATTTT; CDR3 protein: CSVERTGGNTIYF
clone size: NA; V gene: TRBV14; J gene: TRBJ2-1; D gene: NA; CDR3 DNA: TGTGCCAGCAGCGTACTATTGGGTAATGAGCAGTTCTTC; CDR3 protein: CASSVLLGNEQFF
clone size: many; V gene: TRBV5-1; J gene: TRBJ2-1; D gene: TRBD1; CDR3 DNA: TGCGCCAGCAGCCCGTCGACAGGGGGCCTAGGGAATGAGCAGTTCTTC; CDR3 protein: CASSPSTGGLGNEQFF
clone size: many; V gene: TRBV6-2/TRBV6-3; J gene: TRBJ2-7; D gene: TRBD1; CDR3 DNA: TGTGCCAGCAGTTACCCCGGGACAGGGTACTACGAGCAGTACTTC; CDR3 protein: CASSYPGTGYYEQYF
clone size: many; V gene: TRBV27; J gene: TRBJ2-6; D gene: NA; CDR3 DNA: TGTGCCAGCAGTCCACGATTCTCTGGGGCCAACGTCCTGACTTTC; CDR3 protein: CASSPRFSGANVLTF
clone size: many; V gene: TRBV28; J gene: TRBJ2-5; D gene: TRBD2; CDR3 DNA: TGTGCCAGCAGTTTAGGGTACGCCGTTCTAGCGGGATTACAAGAGACCCAGTACTTC; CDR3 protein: CASSLGYAVLAGLQETQYF
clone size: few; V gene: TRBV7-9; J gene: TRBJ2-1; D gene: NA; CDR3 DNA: TGTGCCAGCAGAGGAGATGAGCAGTTCTTC; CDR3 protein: CASRGDEQFF
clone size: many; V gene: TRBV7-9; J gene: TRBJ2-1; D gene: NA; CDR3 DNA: TGTGCCAGCAGCTACCAAGGGACCGGTTACAATGAGCAGTTCTTC; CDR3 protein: CASSYQGTGYNEQFF
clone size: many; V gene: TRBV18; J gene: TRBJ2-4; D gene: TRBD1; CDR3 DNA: TGTGCCAGCTCACTTCCGGGACAGGGGGCCGAAAACATTCAGTACTTC; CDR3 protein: CASSLPGQGAENIQYF
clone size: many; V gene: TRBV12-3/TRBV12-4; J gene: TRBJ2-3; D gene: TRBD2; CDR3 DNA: TGTGCCAGCAGAATCAAGCGGGGAACAGATACGCAGTATTTT; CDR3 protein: CASRIKRGTDTQYF
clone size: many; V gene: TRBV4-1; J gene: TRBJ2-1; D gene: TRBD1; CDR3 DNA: TGCGCCAGCAGCCAAGTGGGGGACAGGGGGCTTGGGGATGAGCAGTTCTTC; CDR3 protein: CASSQVGDRGLGDEQFF
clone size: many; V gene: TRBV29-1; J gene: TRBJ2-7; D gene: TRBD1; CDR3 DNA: TGCAGCGTTGTGGGGACAGGCTACGAGCAGTACTTC; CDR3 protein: CSVVGTGYEQYF
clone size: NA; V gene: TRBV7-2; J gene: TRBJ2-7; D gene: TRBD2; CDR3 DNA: TGTGCCAGCAGCTTAGGCCCGGGACTAGTAGTCCACGAGCAGTACTTC; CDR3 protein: CASSLGPGLVVHEQYF
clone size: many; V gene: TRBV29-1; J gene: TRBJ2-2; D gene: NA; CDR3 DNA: TGCAGCGTTGTTCGGGTAAACACCGGGGAGCTGTTTTTT; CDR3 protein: CSVVRVNTGELFF
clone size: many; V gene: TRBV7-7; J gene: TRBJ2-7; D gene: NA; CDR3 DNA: TGTGCTAGCAGCAAACCGGGGTCCTACGAGCAGTACTTC; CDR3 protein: CASSKPGSYEQYF
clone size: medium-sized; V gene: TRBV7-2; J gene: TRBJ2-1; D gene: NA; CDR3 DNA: TGTGCCAGCAGCCGCACGATGAGCTCCTACAATGAGCAGTTCTTC; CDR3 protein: CASSRTMSSYNEQFF
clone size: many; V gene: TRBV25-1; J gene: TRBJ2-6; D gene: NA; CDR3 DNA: TGTGCCAGCAGTGAATGGAGGGGACAGACTTACTCTGGGGCCAACGTCCTGACTTTC; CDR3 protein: CASSEWRGQTYSGANVLTF
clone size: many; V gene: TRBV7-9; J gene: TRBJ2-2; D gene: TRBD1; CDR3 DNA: TGTGCCAGCAGCTTAACCTTGGGACAGGGCGCCGGGGAGCTGTTTTTT; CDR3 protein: CASSLTLGQGAGELFF
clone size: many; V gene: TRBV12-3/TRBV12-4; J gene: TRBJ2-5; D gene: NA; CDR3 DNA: TGTGCCAGCAGTTTATCTGGGTACTACCAAGAGACCCAGTACTTC; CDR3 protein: CASSLSGYYQETQYF
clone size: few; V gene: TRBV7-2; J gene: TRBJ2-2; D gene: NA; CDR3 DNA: TGTGCCAGCAGCTTAGCTAGGGCGACCGGGGAGCTGTTTTTT; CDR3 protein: CASSLARATGELFF
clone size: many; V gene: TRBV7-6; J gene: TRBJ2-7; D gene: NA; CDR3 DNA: TGTGCCAGCAGCTTAGCAGAGCTAGCGAACAACGAGCAGTACTTC; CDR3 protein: CASSLAELANNEQYF
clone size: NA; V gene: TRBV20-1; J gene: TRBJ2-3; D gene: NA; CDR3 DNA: TGCAGTGCGAACCCCGGGGGGCGGAATACGCAGTATTTT; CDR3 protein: CSANPGGRNTQYF
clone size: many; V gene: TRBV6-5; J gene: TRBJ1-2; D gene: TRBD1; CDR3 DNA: TGTGCCAGCAGTTACTTTCAGGGGGCTTATGGGGATGGCTACACCTTC; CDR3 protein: CASSYFQGAYGDGYTF
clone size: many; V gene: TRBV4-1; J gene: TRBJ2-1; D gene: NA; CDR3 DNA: TGCGCCAGCAGCCAAGCGGCCGGCTCCTACAATGAGCAGTTCTTC; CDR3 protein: CASSQAAGSYNEQFF
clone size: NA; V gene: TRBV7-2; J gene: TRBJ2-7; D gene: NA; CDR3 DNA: TGTGCCAGCAGCTTAGCCCCCGGACGCGAGCAGTACTTC; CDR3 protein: CASSLAPGREQYF
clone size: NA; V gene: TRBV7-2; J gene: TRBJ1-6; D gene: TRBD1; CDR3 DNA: TGTGCCAGCAGCCCGGGGGACAGGGTTTATAATTCACCCCTCCACTTT; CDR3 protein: CASSPGDRVYNSPLHF
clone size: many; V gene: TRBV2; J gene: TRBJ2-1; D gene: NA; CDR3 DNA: TGTGCCAGCAGGGTATCGCCGTACAATGAGCAGTTCTTC; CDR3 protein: CASRVSPYNEQFF
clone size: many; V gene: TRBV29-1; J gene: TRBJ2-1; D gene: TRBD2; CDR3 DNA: TGCAGCGTTGAAGGAGGGCGGGAGGTCCCCTACAATGAGCAGTTCTTC; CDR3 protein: CSVEGGREVPYNEQFF